This record concerns one TCR beta chain sequence. This specimen belongs to a study of control samples from healthy donors and cancer patients. The V and J ends lost 9 bases and 3 bases respectively, with 11 bases between them. Germline loops: CDR1 ENHRY, CDR2 SYGVKD. The CDR3 is 13 amino acids. TCRdb keeps only in-frame clones here, not all; method: immunoSEQ multiplex PCR. The table records some 160,000 clones, around 95% of them present only once. The TCR sequence derives from a woman aged 40 to 49 in good health. The material sequenced was blood. The rearrangement links TRBV10-3 to TRBJ2-2, with a weak D call TRBD1 (6 bases). CDR3 in amino acids: CAIQGRDTGELFF. As DNA, the CDR3 is TGTGCCATACAGGGACGGGACACCGGGGAGCTGTTTTTT.